What follows are 22 T cell receptor beta chains derived from one specimen sequenced in a study of T cells expressing NK-cell markers (TCRdb year 2020). Libraries were built with 5' RACE. Sequencing was carried out with an Illumina HiSeq 2000. TCRdb reanalyzed the reads, keeping one entry per CDR3 protein sequence and omitting DNA. This sample's listing comprises over 150,000 distinct CDR3 sequences. The biggest ten clones account for 20% to 25% of the sample. Sequencing input: blood T cells: a sorted CD56 or NKG2C T cell subset, CD4+ or CD8+ T cells, or bulk PBMC T cells (not recorded which). The receptors shown here come from a man aged 18-69 years in good health.

The chain recombines TRBV6-1 with TRBJ2-7; the D call from TCRdb, TRBD1, cannot be confirmed without DNA. Germline values: CDR1 MNHNS, CDR2 SASEGT. The CDR3 has 13 amino acids. CDR3: CASSPDVSYEQYF.

The V and J genes are TRBV6-5 and TRBJ2-7. This CDR3 is built from 15 residues. The V gene's germline CDR1 is MNHEY and CDR2 SVGAGI. CDR3 loop: CASSFFWGSGYEQYF.

This rearrangement joins TRBV7-6 to TRBJ1-4; absent DNA, TCRdb's TRBD1 call cannot be checked. Germline assignment: CDR1 SGHVS and CDR2 FNYEAQ. The CDR3 has 16 residues. CDR3 loop: CASSLGQGQLGEKLFF.

V is TRBV6-5 and J is TRBJ2-7. There are 13 residues in the CDR3. Germline CDR1 reads MNHEY; CDR2 reads SVGAGI. This CDR3 reads CASSYSPENEQYF.

J is TRBJ2-1 and V is TRBV11-2; TCRdb proposes TRBD1, but this gene call is untestable without DNA. The germline V gene has CDR1 SGHAT and CDR2 FQNNGV. The CDR3 is 18 residues long. CDR3 residues: CASSLVPGDRGPRGEQFF.

The chain combines TRBV2 with TRBJ2-2; TCRdb's D call of TRBD1 is untestable without DNA. This CDR3 is 17 amino acids long. Germline V gene lookup returns CDR1 SNHLY and CDR2 FYNNEI. The CDR3: CASSFRPGQGFTGELFF.

The V and J genes are TRBV6-5 and TRBJ2-1; TCRdb calls TRBD1, which cannot be checked without DNA. Germline V CDR1 and CDR2: MNHEY, SVGAGI. CDR3 length: 14 residues. CDR3 sequence reads: CASSYQGARNEQFF.

The chain carries TRBV6-1 and TRBJ2-5; the TCRdb call, TRBD2, lacks DNA for checking. Germline V gene data show CDR1 as MNHNS and CDR2 as SASEGT. This CDR3 has 13 amino acids. CDR3 amino acids: CASPITSEETQYF.

The chain couples TRBV20-1 to TRBJ1-5. Per the germline V gene, CDR1 is DFQATT and CDR2 is SNEGSKA (reference sequence). The CDR3 is 13 amino acids. Here the CDR3 reads CSAIVGEIQPQHF.

The gene calls are TRBV9 and TRBJ2-7; TCRdb selects TRBD1, and the lack of DNA leaves this call unchecked. The CDR3 extends over 15 amino acids. CDR1 and CDR2 (germline): SGDLS, YYNGEE. The CDR3 protein is CASSGSGQGAYEQYF.

The chain joins TRBV28 to TRBJ1-6; TCRdb's D call of TRBD1 is untestable without DNA. CDR1 is MDHEN, CDR2 SYDVKM, per germline. The CDR3 sequence is 14 residues long. The CDR3: CATLRDSYNSPLHF.

The chain joins TRBV4-1 to TRBJ2-3; checking the TCRdb D call of TRBD2 is not possible without DNA. The CDR3 sequence is 16 residues long. CDR1 is MGHRA and CDR2 is YSYEKL in the germline V gene. CDR3 region: CASSQELSGETDTQYF.

The rearrangement joins TRBV4-1 to TRBJ2-7; TCRdb's assignment of TRBD1 cannot be checked, as there is no DNA. Germline V lookup: CDR1 MGHRA, CDR2 YSYEKL. The CDR3 consists of 14 residues. The CDR3 loop is CASSQAGQTYEQYF.

The chain joins TRBV4-2 to TRBJ2-4; the D call from TCRdb, TRBD2, cannot be confirmed without DNA. The CDR3 length is 15 residues. Germline V gene sequence: CDR1 LGHNA, CDR2 YNFKEQ. This CDR3 reads CASSQERASGGEKYF.

J is TRBJ2-5 and V is TRBV2; TCRdb designates TRBD2, a call that cannot be tested without DNA. The germline gives CDR1 SNHLY, CDR2 FYNNEI. The CDR3 is 16 amino acids. This CDR3 reads CASSEWTSGDQETQYF.

V usage is TRBV19 and J usage is TRBJ1-4; TCRdb's D call, TRBD1, is unchecked because there is no DNA. CDR3 length: 15 residues. Per the germline V gene, CDR1 is LNHDA and CDR2 is SQIVND (reference sequence). The chain's CDR3 is CASNPGTGGSEKLFF.

V usage is TRBV7-9 and J usage is TRBJ2-5; with no DNA, the TCRdb D assignment of TRBD2 cannot be verified. The CDR3 is 13 residues long. Germline V gene sequence: CDR1 SEHNR, CDR2 FQNEAQ (reference sequence). The CDR3 sequence: CATTPRGWETQYF.

This chain links TRBV6-1 with TRBJ2-5; TCRdb proposes TRBD2, but this gene call is untestable without DNA. CDR3 length equals 16 residues. CDR1 MNHNS and CDR2 SASEGT come from the germline V gene. CDR3 residues: CASRPQGLRGQETQYF.

The chain joins TRBV28 to TRBJ1-2. The CDR3 covers 13 residues. The germline V gene encodes CDR1 MDHEN and CDR2 SYDVKM. The CDR3: CASSSWLGNGYTF.

The rearrangement joins TRBV21-1 to TRBJ2-4; there is no DNA to check the TCRdb D call of TRBD1. TRBV21-1 is a known pseudogene. The CDR3 totals 18 residues. The CDR3: CASSIRGAPRKSKNIQYF.

The chain links TRBV29-1 to TRBJ2-3; TCRdb proposes TRBD2, but this gene call is untestable without DNA. The germline gives CDR1 SQVTM, CDR2 ANQGSEA. The CDR3 sequence is 14 residues long. CDR3 sequence: CSVEPKGPTDTQYF.

The genes are TRBV29-1 and TRBJ2-2; TCRdb reports TRBD1, a call that lacks DNA to check it against. Per germline, CDR1 SQVTM and CDR2 ANQGSEA. The CDR3 contains 14 residues. CDR3 in amino acids: CSVPGQGFTGELFF.